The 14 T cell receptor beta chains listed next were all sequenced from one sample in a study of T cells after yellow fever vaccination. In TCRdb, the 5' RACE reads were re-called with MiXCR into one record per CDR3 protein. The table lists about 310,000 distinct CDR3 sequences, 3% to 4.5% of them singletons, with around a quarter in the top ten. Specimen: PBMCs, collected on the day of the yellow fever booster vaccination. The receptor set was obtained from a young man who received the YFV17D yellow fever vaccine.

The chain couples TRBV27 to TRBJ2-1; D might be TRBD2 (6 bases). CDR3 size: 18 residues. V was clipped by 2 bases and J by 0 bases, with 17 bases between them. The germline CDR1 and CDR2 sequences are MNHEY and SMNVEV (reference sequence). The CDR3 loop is CASSLPGAPGSSYNEQFF. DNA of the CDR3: TGTGCCAGCAGTTTACCGGGAGCGCCAGGGAGCTCCTACAATGAGCAGTTCTTC.

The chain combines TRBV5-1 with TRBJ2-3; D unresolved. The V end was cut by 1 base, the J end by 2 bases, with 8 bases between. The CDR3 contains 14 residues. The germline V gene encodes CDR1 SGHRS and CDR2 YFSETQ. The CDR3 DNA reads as TGCGCCAGCAGCTTGTTGTCTTCCACAGATACGCAGTATTTT. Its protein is CASSLLSSTDTQYF. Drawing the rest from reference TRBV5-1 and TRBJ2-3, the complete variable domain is KAGVTQTPRYLIKTRGQQVTLSCSPISGHRSVSWYQQTPGQGLQFLFEYFSETQRNKGNFPGRFSGRQFSNSRSEMNVSTLELGDSALYLCASSLLSSTDTQYFGPGTRLTVL.

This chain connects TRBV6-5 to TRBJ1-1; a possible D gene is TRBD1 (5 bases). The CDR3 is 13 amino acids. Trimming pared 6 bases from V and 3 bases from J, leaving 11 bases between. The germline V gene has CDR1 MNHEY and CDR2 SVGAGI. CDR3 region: CASRTGLHTEAFF. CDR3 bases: TGTGCCAGCAGAACGGGACTGCACACTGAAGCTTTCTTT.

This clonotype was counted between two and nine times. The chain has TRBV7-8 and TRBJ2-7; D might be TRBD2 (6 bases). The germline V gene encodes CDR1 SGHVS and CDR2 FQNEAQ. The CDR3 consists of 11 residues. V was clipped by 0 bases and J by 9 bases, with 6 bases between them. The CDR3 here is CASSLAEGQYF. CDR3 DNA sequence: TGTGCCAGCAGCTTAGCGGAGGGGCAGTACTTC.

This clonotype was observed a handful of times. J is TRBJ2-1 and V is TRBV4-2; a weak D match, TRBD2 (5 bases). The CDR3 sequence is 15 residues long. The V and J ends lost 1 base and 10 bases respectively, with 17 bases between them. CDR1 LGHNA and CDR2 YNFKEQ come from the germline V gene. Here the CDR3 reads CASSQGLKTLGEQFF. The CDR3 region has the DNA TGTGCCAGCAGCCAAGGACTAAAGACACTAGGCGAGCAGTTCTTC.

CDR3 protein: CASSQDRGKGNQPQHF. CDR3 in DNA: TGCGCCAGCAGCCAAGATAGGGGGAAAGGCAATCAGCCCCAGCATTTT. The rearrangement links TRBV4-1 to TRBJ1-5, with D maybe TRBD1 (6 bases). With 0 bases removed from V and 2 bases from J, the gap between germline ends came to 11 bases. Germline-derived CDR1 and CDR2 are MGHRA and YSYEKL. The CDR3 consists of 16 residues.

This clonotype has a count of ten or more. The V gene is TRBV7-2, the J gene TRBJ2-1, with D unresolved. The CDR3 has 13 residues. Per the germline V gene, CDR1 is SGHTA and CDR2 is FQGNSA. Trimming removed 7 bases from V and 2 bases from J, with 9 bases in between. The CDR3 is CASIGQTYNEQFF. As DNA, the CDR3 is TGTGCCAGCATAGGTCAGACCTACAATGAGCAGTTCTTC.

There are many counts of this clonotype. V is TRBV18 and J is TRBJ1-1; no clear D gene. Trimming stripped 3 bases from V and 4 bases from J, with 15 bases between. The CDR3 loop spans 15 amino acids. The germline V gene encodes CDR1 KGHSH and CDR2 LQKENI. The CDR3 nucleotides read TGTGCCAGCTCACCGGTCGAGGGTGTCGGCACTGAAGCTTTCTTT. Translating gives CASSPVEGVGTEAFF.

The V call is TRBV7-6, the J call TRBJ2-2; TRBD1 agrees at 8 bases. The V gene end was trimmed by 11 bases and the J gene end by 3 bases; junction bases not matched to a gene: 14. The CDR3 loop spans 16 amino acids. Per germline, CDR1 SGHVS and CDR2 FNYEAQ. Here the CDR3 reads CACLPVDREDTGELFF. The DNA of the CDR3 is TGTGCCTGCCTCCCAGTGGACAGGGAGGACACCGGGGAGCTGTTTTTT.

CDR3 protein: CASSRTSGGVRGQYF. DNA of the CDR3: TGTGCCAGCAGTAGGACTAGCGGGGGGGTTCGGGGCCAGTACTTC. J is TRBJ2-5 and V is TRBV5-4; 15 bases map to TRBD2. Germline V gives CDR1 SGHNT, CDR2 YYREEE (reference sequence). The CDR3 loop spans 15 amino acids. V was clipped by 5 bases and J by 10 bases; unmatched bases: 9.

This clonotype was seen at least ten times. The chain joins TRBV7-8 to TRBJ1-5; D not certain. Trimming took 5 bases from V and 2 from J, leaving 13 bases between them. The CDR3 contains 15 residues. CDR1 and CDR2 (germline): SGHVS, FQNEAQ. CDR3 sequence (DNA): TGTGCCAGCAGCCCCCGACGGTGGGGCAATCAGCCCCAGCATTTT. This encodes CASSPRRWGNQPQHF.

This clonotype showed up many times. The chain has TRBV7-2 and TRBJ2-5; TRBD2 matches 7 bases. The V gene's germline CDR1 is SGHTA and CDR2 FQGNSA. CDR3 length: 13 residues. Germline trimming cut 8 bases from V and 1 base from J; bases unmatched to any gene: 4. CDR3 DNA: TGTGCCAGCGGATTAGCGGGCCAAGAGACCCAGTACTTC. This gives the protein CASGLAGQETQYF.

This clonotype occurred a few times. The CDR3 loop is CASSFVFNEKLFF. Here the CDR3 DNA reads TGTGCCAGCAGCTTTGTGTTTAATGAAAAACTGTTTTTT. The chain couples TRBV5-5 to TRBJ1-4; D unresolved. The CDR3 has 13 residues. Trimming took off 2 bases at V and 4 bases at J, with 6 bases between the two ends. In germline, CDR1 is SGHKS, CDR2 YYEKEE (reference sequence).

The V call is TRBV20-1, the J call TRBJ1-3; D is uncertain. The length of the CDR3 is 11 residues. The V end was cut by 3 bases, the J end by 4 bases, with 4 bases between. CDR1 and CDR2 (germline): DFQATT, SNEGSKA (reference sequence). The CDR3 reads CSARRGNTIYF. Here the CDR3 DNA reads TGCAGTGCTAGGAGAGGAAACACCATATATTTT.